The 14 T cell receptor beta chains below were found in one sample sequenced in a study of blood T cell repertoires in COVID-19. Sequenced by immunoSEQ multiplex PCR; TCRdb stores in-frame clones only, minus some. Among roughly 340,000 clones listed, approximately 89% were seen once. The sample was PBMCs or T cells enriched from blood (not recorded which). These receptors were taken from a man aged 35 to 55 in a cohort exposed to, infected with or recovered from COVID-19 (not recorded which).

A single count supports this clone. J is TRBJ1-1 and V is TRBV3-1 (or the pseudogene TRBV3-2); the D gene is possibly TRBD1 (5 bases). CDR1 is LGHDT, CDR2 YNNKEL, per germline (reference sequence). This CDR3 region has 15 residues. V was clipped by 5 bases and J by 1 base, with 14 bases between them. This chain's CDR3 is CASSAHQGWNTEAFF. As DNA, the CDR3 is TGTGCCAGCAGCGCACATCAGGGTTGGAACACTGAAGCTTTCTTT.

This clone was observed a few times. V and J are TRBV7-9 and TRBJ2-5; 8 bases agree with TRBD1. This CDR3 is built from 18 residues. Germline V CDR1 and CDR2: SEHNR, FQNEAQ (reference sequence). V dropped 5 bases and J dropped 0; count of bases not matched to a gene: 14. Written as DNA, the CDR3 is TGTGCCAGCAGCCATCCCGGGACAGGAGGCTTCTACCAAGAGACCCAGTACTTC. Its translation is CASSHPGTGGFYQETQYF.

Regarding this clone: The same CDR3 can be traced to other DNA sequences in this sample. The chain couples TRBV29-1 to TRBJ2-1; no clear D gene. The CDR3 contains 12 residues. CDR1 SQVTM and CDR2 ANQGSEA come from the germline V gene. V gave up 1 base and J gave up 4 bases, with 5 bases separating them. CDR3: CSVEGGYNEQFF. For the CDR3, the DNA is TGCAGCGTTGAAGGCGGATACAATGAGCAGTTCTTC.

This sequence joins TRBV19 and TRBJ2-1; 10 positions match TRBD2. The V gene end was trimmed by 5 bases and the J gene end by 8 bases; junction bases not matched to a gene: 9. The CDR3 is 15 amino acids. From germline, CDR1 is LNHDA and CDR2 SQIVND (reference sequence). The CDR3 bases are TGTGCCAGTAGTCAGGCTAGCGGGAGTATATATGAGCAGTTCTTC. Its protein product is CASSQASGSIYEQFF.

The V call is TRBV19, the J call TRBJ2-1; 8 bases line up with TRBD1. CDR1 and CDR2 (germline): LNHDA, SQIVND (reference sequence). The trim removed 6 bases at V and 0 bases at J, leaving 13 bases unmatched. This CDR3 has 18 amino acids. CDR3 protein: CASSRQGWLISSYNEQFF. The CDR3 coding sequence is TGTGCCAGTAGCCGACAGGGGTGGTTGATAAGCTCCTACAATGAGCAGTTCTTC.

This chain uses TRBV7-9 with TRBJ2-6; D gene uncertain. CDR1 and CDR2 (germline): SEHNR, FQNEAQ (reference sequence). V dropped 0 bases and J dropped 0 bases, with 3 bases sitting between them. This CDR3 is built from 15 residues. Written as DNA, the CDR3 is TGTGCCAGCAGCTTAGCCAGCTCTGGGGCCAACGTCCTGACTTTC. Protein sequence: CASSLASSGANVLTF.

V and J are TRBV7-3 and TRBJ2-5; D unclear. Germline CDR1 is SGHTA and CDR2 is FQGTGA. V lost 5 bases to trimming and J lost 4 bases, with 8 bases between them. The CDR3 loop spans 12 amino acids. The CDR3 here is CASSHPGETQYF. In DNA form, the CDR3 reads TGTGCCAGCAGCCACCCCGGAGAGACCCAGTACTTC.

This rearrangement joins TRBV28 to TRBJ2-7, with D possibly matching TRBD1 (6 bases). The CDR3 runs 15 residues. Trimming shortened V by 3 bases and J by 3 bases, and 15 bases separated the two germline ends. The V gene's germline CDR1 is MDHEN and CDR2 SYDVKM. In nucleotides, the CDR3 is TGTGCCAGCAGTTTTAGCACAGGGCTTGACTACGAGCAGTACTTC. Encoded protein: CASSFSTGLDYEQYF.

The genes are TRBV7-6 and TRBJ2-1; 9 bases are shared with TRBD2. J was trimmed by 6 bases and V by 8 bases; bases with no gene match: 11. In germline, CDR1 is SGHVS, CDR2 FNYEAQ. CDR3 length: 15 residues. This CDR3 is CASGRLAEGVNEQFF. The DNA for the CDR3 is TGTGCCAGCGGGCGACTAGCGGAGGGGGTCAATGAGCAGTTCTTC.

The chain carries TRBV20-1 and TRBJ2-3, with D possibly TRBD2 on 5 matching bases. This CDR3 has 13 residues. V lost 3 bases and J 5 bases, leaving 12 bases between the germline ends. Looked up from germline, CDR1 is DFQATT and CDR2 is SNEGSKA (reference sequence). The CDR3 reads CSASRGNRDTQYF. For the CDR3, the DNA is TGCAGTGCTAGTAGAGGGAATCGAGATACGCAGTATTTT.

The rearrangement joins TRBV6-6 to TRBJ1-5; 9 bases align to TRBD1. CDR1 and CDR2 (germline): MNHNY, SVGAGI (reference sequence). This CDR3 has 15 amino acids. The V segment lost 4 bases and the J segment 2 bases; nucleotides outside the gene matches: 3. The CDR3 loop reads CASSLGQGGNQPQHF. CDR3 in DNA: TGTGCCAGCAGTTTGGGACAGGGCGGCAATCAGCCCCAGCATTTT.

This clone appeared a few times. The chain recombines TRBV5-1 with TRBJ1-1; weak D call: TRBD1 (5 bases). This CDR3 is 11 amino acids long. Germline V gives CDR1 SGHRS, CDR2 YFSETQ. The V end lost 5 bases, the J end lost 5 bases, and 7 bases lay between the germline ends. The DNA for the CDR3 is TGCGCCAGCAGAGGGGAAACTGAAGCTTTCTTT. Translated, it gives CASRGETEAFF.

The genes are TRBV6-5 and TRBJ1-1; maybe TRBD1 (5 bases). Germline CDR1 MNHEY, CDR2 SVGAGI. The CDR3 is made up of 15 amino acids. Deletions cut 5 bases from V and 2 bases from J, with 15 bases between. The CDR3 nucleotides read TGTGCCAGCAGTCCGGCTGGGGGGAGAAACACTGAAGCTTTCTTT. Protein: CASSPAGGRNTEAFF.

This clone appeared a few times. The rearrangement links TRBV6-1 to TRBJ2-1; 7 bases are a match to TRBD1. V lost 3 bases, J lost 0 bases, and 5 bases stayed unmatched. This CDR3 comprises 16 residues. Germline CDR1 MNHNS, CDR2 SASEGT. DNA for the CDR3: TGTGCCAGCAGTGAGGGTGCAGGGGGCTCCTACAATGAGCAGTTCTTC. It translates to CASSEGAGGSYNEQFF.